What follows are 4 T cell receptor beta chains derived from one specimen sequenced in a study of blood T cells in healthy people across ages. Combining a sample-barcoded 5' primer with a J-beta primer mix, a second PCR ran for roughly 7 to 11 cycles. TCRdb called the 5' RACE reads again in MiXCR, with one record for every CDR3 protein. The sample has about 640,000 distinct CDR3 sequences, under 70% seen once. Sequenced sample: blood. The receptors were gathered from a man in his 60s in good health.

The chain is built from TRBV5-1 and TRBJ2-1; 9 bases line up with TRBD2. Germline-derived CDR1 and CDR2 are SGHRS and YFSETQ. This CDR3 comprises 15 residues. V dropped 3 bases and J dropped 6; count of bases not matched to a gene: 7. DNA for the CDR3: TGCGCCAGCAGCTCCCCTAGCGGGGACATCAATGAGCAGTTCTTC. Translating gives CASSSPSGDINEQFF.

The CDR3 DNA sequence: TGTGCCAGCAGCGGATCCGGGGCTAGCGGGGGGGCGGACAATGAGCAGTTCTTC. It codes for CASSGSGASGGADNEQFF. The genes are TRBV7-2 and TRBJ2-1, with 12 nucleotides matching TRBD2. Germline loops: CDR1 SGHTA, CDR2 FQGNSA. V shed 5 bases, J shed 5 bases, and the junction held 13 bases outside the gene matches. The CDR3 is 18 residues long. Full variable domain (rest looked up from reference TRBV7-2 and TRBJ2-1): GAGVSQSPSNKVTEKGKDVELRCDPISGHTALYWYRQSLGQGLEFLIYFQGNSAPDKSGLPSDRFSAERTGGSVSTLTIQRTQQEDSAVYLCASSGSGASGGADNEQFFGPGTRLTVL.

CDR3 residues: CAISNVAGIYNEQFF. The CDR3 DNA sequence: TGTGCCATCAGTAATGTAGCGGGGATCTACAATGAGCAGTTCTTC. The V call is TRBV10-3, the J call TRBJ2-1; 8 bases fit TRBD2. Germline loops: CDR1 ENHRY, CDR2 SYGVKD. The CDR3 is made up of 15 amino acids. V shed 5 bases and J 3 bases; nucleotides not matched to a gene: 6.

This clonotype was recorded a few times. The V gene is TRBV12-3 or TRBV12-4, the J gene TRBJ2-1; 8 bases are a match to TRBD1. The DNA end favors TRBJ2-7, so the J call may be wrong. CDR3 size: 14 residues. The CDR3 DNA follows: TGTGCCAGCAGCGCCGGGCAGGGGGCTGATGAGCAGTACTTC. This translates into CASSAGQGADEQYF.